This T cell receptor (beta chain) was sequenced for a study of vaccination effects on CD4 cells after COVID-19. Sequencing used immunoSEQ multiplex PCR; TCRdb keeps in-frame clones, though not all of them. The sample holds tens of thousands of clones, approximately 80% seen once. A note on this clone: Its cognate antigen is unknown.

Study-level findings and limits: Infection-derived and vaccine-derived clones contracted markedly late after vaccination.

V was cut by 0 bases and J by 5 bases, with 6 bases left in between. The CDR3 loop spans 13 amino acids. The germline V gene encodes CDR1 SGHNT and CDR2 YYREEE (reference sequence). Under the ViraFEST assay, PBMC were stimulated with viral peptide pools so that antigen-specific CD4+ T cells expanded. Sequencing was performed afterwards. Cultured cells yielded isolated CD4+ T cells after 10 to 11 days. PBMC cultures contained about 2 million cells per well, 10 IU/ml IL-2 and 10 ug/ml peptides. The rearrangement links TRBV5-4 to TRBJ2-1; D is perhaps TRBD1 (6 bases). The input for sequencing was CD4+ T cells from PBMCs cultured with HCoV-229E spike peptides, taken before COVID-19 vaccination. This clonotype was obtained from a human donor who received a COVID-19 vaccine. CDR3 sequence reads: CASSLGQDNEQFF. The CDR3 DNA reads as TGTGCCAGCAGCTTGGGACAGGACAATGAGCAGTTCTTC.